This TCR beta chain is from a study of patients and donors after allogeneic stem cell transplantation. TCRdb used MiXCR to reprocess the RT-PCR reads, holding one entry per CDR3 protein. There are approximately 430,000 distinct CDR3 sequences in the sample; more than 15% occur only once, and roughly 7.2% lies in the top ten. The ends were cut back, 3 bases at V and 6 bases at J, with 8 bases in the middle. Germline V gene data show CDR1 as MRHNA and CDR2 as SNTAGT. The CDR3 loop spans 12 amino acids. Sequencing was carried out using blood, either unsorted or a sorted T cell fraction (not recorded which). This sequence was found in a human donor who was either an allogeneic HSCT recipient or a stem cell or donor lymphocyte infusion donor (not recorded which). It is not recorded whose cells these are; they may come from a transplant donor. This rearrangement joins TRBV6-4 to TRBJ2-5; D uncertain. For the CDR3, the DNA is TGTGCCAGCAGTGAAGGGTGGAAGACCCAGTACTTC. As protein: CASSEGWKTQYF.